This T cell receptor (beta chain) is drawn from a study of T cells in Graves' hyperthyroidism and ophthalmopathy. Patients aged 18 to 65 with hyperthyroidism were newly diagnosed, with duration under 2 months. Orbital computed tomography, thyroid ultrasound, serum thyroxine and TRAb, and clinical symptoms together informed the diagnoses. Study-wide points: Peripheral blood also featured most of the thyroid clonotypes expanded above 0.001.

What was amplified from RNA transcripts were TCR beta CDR3 regions. Researchers ran a first-round RT-PCR on the TCR CDR3 using the HTBI primer set. Using its own MiXCR run on the multiplex PCR reads, TCRdb lists one record per CDR3 protein. The data hold hundreds of thousands of distinct CDR3 sequences, with less than 20% observed a single time. About this clonotype: Its antigen remains unknown.

Germline values: CDR1 LGHDT, CDR2 YNNKEL (reference sequence). The V gene lost 0 bases and the J gene lost 1 base, with 6 bases spanning the gap. The CDR3 contains 14 residues. This TCR was recovered from a woman under 30 with Graves' hyperthyroidism. Sequencing used blood. V is TRBV3-1 and J is TRBJ1-1; D not resolved. DNA of the CDR3: TGTGCCAGCAGCCAAGATGGTAAGAACACTGAAGCTTTCTTT. Translating it yields CASSQDGKNTEAFF.